This T cell receptor (beta chain) emerged from a study of blood T cell repertoires in COVID-19. Across the study: Italy, Spain and the United States were the sources of the convalescent and acute COVID-19 samples. T cells, B-cell-depleted T cells, or PBMCs supplied cDNA or gDNA.

In the original analysis: It was from reference gene primer amplification that nucleated cell counts were estimated. Sequencing used immunoSEQ multiplex PCR; TCRdb keeps in-frame clones, though not all of them. V, J and clone size derive from that table, while D and trimming were established from the DNA sequence. Among 200,000 to 250,000 clones listed, under 90% were seen once. This CDR3 has 16 residues. Germline assignment: CDR1 MDHEN and CDR2 SYDVKM. Trimming pared 4 bases from V and 3 bases from J, leaving 19 bases between. Material for sequencing was peripheral blood. This receptor was obtained from a man aged 60 to 75 who had recovered from COVID-19. V and J are TRBV28 and TRBJ2-7, with a weak D call TRBD2 (6 bases). Written as DNA, the CDR3 is TGTGCCAGCAGTTCTCGCGAGGCTAGCGCGTACTACGAGCAGTACTTC. This translates into CASSSREASAYYEQYF.